One and the same sample provided the 16 T cell receptor beta chains below, sequenced in a study of cytomegalovirus exposure and HLA in healthy donors. PCR used 60 Vbeta primers and 13 Jbeta primers. Method: immunoSEQ multiplex PCR; TCRdb's copy keeps in-frame clones and lacks some. The sample has about 120,000 clones, around a tenth seen once. Sequenced: PBMCs. The receptor source for this set is a man aged 25-45 years in good health and CMV-seronegative.

This clone was seen a few times. This chain connects TRBV6-5 to TRBJ2-7; TRBD1 matches at 7 bases. The CDR3 is 15 amino acids. The V gene's germline CDR1 is MNHEY and CDR2 SVGAGI. V lost 10 bases to trimming and J lost 2 bases; unmatched junction nucleotides: 14. CDR3: CATRPSGGMAYEQYF. The DNA for the CDR3 is TGTGCCACCCGACCGTCAGGGGGTATGGCCTACGAGCAGTACTTC.

The gene calls are TRBV6-5 and TRBJ2-2; 8 bases fit TRBD1. Losses at the gene ends were 8 bases for V and 6 bases for J; bases not matched to a gene: 8. The germline V gene has CDR1 MNHEY and CDR2 SVGAGI. The CDR3 contains 14 residues. The CDR3 bases are TGTGCCAGCGGGCAGGGGGCGGCGTCCGGGGAGCTGTTTTTT. This codes for CASGQGAASGELFF.

This clone was detected only a few times. This sample includes further DNA sequences coding for the same CDR3. This chain connects TRBV6-5 to TRBJ1-2; TRBD1 is a possible D gene (6 bases). Germline V gene data show CDR1 as MNHEY and CDR2 as SVGAGI. CDR3 size: 9 residues. Trimming took 9 bases from V and 9 from J, leaving 8 bases between them. In nucleotides, the CDR3 is TGTGCCAGGGGGACAAGCTACACCTTC. Protein: CARGTSYTF.

The chain employs TRBV30 and TRBJ2-5; 12 bases fit TRBD2. Unmatched junction bases numbered 10, after V lost 3 bases and J lost 5 bases. The germline gives CDR1 GTSNPN, CDR2 SVGIG (reference sequence). CDR3 length equals 16 residues. This CDR3 reads CAWRLGLAGKWETQYF. The DNA of the CDR3 is TGTGCCTGGAGGCTCGGACTAGCGGGGAAGTGGGAGACCCAGTACTTC.

The rearrangement uses TRBV7-9 and TRBJ2-7; 9 bases are shared with TRBD1. Germline V CDR1 and CDR2: SEHNR, FQNEAQ (reference sequence). CDR3 size: 14 residues. Losses at the gene ends were 4 bases for V and 2 bases for J; bases not matched to a gene: 3. This CDR3 is CASSSGQGPYEQYF. Written as DNA, the CDR3 is TGTGCCAGCAGCTCGGGACAGGGTCCCTACGAGCAGTACTTC.

This clone has more than one count but fewer than ten. The chain has TRBV11-3 and TRBJ2-2, with TRBD2 matching over 12 bases. The CDR3 contains 17 residues. Germline trimming cut 2 bases from V and 4 bases from J; bases unmatched to any gene: 5. Germline CDR1 reads SGHNT; CDR2 reads YENEEA. The CDR3 region is CASSLPGLAGITGELFF. The CDR3 DNA reads TGTGCCAGCAGCTTACCTGGACTAGCGGGAATCACCGGGGAGCTGTTTTTT. The variable domain in full, completed from reference TRBV11-3 and TRBJ2-2, reads EAGVVQSPRYKIIEKKQPVAFWCNPISGHNTLYWYLQNLGQGPELLIRYENEEAVDDSQLPKDRFSAERLKGVDSTLKIQPAELGDSAVYLCASSLPGLAGITGELFFGEGSRLTVL.

The chain couples TRBV5-1 to TRBJ2-1, with 7 bases aligning to TRBD1. The CDR3 loop spans 15 amino acids. Germline V CDR1 and CDR2: SGHRS, YFSETQ. V lost 0 bases to trimming and J lost 10 bases; unmatched junction nucleotides: 10. CDR3 residues: CASSLVYRGTDEQFF. CDR3 bases: TGCGCCAGCAGCTTGGTGTACAGGGGTACCGACGAGCAGTTCTTC.

In DNA form, the CDR3 reads TGTGCCAGCAGCGATCAAAGGGGCAGCTATGGCTACACCTTC. Translation: CASSDQRGSYGYTF. V and J are TRBV27 and TRBJ1-2; D is possibly TRBD1 (5 bases). This CDR3 is 14 amino acids long. Deletions cut 6 bases from V and 4 bases from J, with 15 bases between. From germline, CDR1 is MNHEY and CDR2 SMNVEV (reference sequence).

The chain uses TRBV2 and TRBJ1-1; TRBD1 aligns across 8 bases. CDR1 is SNHLY and CDR2 is FYNNEI in the germline V gene. The J segment lost 3 bases and the V segment lost 6 bases, leaving 3 bases of the junction unmatched. The CDR3 runs to 13 residues. DNA for the CDR3: TGTGCCAGCAGAGGACAGGGCGACACTGAAGCTTTCTTT. This gives the protein CASRGQGDTEAFF.

The table lists this clone with a few counts. The chain couples TRBV19 to TRBJ1-3; D might be TRBD1 (5 bases). This CDR3 comprises 16 residues. CDR1 and CDR2 from the germline V gene are LNHDA and SQIVND (reference sequence). Between the trimmed V and J ends, which lost 1 base and 0 bases, there was a span of 10 bases. CDR3 DNA: TGTGCCAGTAGTATAGTGGGACTGCTCTCTGGAAACACCATATATTTT. It codes for CASSIVGLLSGNTIYF.

The chain has TRBV15 and TRBJ2-7; tentatively, D is TRBD2 (6 bases). The V and J ends lost 0 bases and 5 bases respectively, with 11 bases between them. CDR1 is LNHNV, CDR2 YYDKDF, per germline (reference sequence). The CDR3 covers 14 residues. CDR3 amino acids: CATSRDIGSNEQYF. CDR3 DNA sequence: TGTGCCACCAGCAGAGATATCGGGAGCAACGAGCAGTACTTC.

The V gene is TRBV28, the J gene TRBJ2-5; 10 nucleotides agree with TRBD1. V shed 4 bases and J 1 base; nucleotides not matched to a gene: 0. Germline CDR1 is MDHEN and CDR2 is SYDVKM. The CDR3 sequence is 14 residues long. The CDR3 sequence: CASSWTGGQETQYF. In nucleotides, the CDR3 is TGTGCCAGCAGTTGGACAGGGGGCCAAGAGACCCAGTACTTC.

The chain uses TRBV6-1 and TRBJ2-1, with 14 bases aligning to TRBD2. Germline CDR1 reads MNHNS; CDR2 reads SASEGT. The CDR3 has 17 residues. Trimming cost V 2 bases and J 9 bases; bases outside gene matches: 9. The CDR3 DNA is TGTGCCAGCAGTGAAAGACGACTAGCGGGAGGGCCTAGTGAGCAGTTCTTC. It yields the protein CASSERRLAGGPSEQFF.

The chain links TRBV6-1 to TRBJ2-7; possible D gene TRBD1, 5 bases. The CDR3 is 15 residues long. Germline CDR1 and CDR2: MNHNS and SASEGT. Trimming shortened V by 3 bases and J by 3 bases, and 15 bases separated the two germline ends. CDR3 DNA sequence: TGTGCCAGCAGTGAGGCCCATGGGGCGAGCTACGAGCAGTACTTC. Protein: CASSEAHGASYEQYF.

This clone was observed a handful of times. This chain links TRBV11-2 with TRBJ2-7; 9 bases are shared with TRBD2. The CDR3 extends over 15 amino acids. Germline V gives CDR1 SGHAT, CDR2 FQNNGV. V was clipped by 1 base and J by 4 bases; unmatched bases: 5. The DNA for the CDR3 is TGTGCCAGCAGCTTAGGTAGCGGGGGTATTTACGAGCAGTACTTC. Its translation: CASSLGSGGIYEQYF.

The chain uses TRBV28 and TRBJ1-2; no clear D gene. The CDR3 spans 12 residues. Trimming took off 8 bases at V and 4 bases at J, with 11 bases between the two ends. In germline, CDR1 is MDHEN, CDR2 SYDVKM. The CDR3 bases are TGTGCCAGCGCGTTTGGAGTCTATGGCTACACCTTC. As protein: CASAFGVYGYTF.